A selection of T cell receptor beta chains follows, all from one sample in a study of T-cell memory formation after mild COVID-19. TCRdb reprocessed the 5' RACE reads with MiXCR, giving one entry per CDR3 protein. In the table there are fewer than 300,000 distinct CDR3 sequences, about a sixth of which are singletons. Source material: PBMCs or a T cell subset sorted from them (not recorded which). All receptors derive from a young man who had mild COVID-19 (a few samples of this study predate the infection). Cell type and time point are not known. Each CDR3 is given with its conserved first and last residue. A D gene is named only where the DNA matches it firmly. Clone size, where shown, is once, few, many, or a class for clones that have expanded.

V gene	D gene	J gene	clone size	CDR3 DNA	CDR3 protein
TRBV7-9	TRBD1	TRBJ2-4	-	TGTGCCAGCAGCGGACAGGGCTTAGCCAAAAACATTCAGTACTTC	CASSGQGLAKNIQYF
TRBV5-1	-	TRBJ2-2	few	TGCGCCAGCAGTTGGGGAAACTCGGGGACCGGGGAGCTGTTTTTT	CASSWGNSGTGELFF
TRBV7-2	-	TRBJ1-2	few	TGTGCCAGCAGCTTCGGAGCGGACCCTAACTATGGCTACACCTTC	CASSFGADPNYGYTF
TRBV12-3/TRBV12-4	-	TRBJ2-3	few	TGTGCCAGCAGTTCTGACAGCGACACAGATACGCAGTATTTT	CASSSDSDTDTQYF
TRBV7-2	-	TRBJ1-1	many	TGTGCCAGCAGCTTAGTCGGGCCTTTTTCTTTCTTT	CASSLVGPFSFF
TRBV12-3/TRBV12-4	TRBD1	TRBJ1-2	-	TGTGCCAGCAGTTATGTCGACAGGGGCCGGAACTATGGCTACACCTTC	CASSYVDRGRNYGYTF
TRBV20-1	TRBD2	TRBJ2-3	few	TGCAGTGCTGCGGGACTAGCGGGGGGCACAGATACGCAGTATTTT	CSAAGLAGGTDTQYF
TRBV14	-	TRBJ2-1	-	TGTGCCAGCAGCCGGTCAGGAGGCTCCTACAATGAGCAGTTCTTC	CASSRSGGSYNEQFF
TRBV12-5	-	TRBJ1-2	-	TGTGCTAGTGGGATAACGGGATCCCTCTATGGCTACACCTTC	CASGITGSLYGYTF
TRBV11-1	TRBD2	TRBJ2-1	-	TGTGCCAGCAGCTCTCGGACTAGCGGGGGGGGCAATGAGCAGTTCTTC	CASSSRTSGGGNEQFF
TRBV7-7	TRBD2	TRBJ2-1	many	TGTGCTAGCAGCTCGTCTAGCGGGGGTAATGAGCAGTTCTTC	CASSSSSGGNEQFF
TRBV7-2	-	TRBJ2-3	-	TGTGCCAGCAGTCCCACAGGGATGTACGGGTTCGATACGCAGTATTTT	CASSPTGMYGFDTQYF
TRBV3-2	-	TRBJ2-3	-	TGTGCCAGCAGCCAAGGCAGGGGTGGGTTCCCGACCACAGATACGCAGTATTTT	CASSQGRGGFPTTDTQYF
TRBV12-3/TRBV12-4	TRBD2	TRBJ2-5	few	TGTGCCAGCAGTCCAAGGACTAGCGGGGTGAGCCAGTACTTC	CASSPRTSGVSQYF
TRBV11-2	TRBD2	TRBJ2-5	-	TGTGCCAGCAGCTTAGATGGGTGGCGGGGGGGCGAAGAGACCCAGTACTTC	CASSLDGWRGGEETQYF
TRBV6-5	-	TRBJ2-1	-	TGTGCCAGCAGTTACTCGGCGGGGACTCTATACAATGAGCAGTTCTTC	CASSYSAGTLYNEQFF
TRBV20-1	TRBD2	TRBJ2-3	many	TGCAGTGCTAGGACTAGCGGGGGCGCAGATACGCAGTATTTT	CSARTSGGADTQYF
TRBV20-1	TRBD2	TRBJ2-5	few	TGCAGTGGGCTCAGGACTAGCGGACAAGAGACCCAGTACTTC	CSGLRTSGQETQYF
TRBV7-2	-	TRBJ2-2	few	TGTGCCAGCAGCTTAGCGGCAGGGGAAACCGGGGAGCTGTTTTTT	CASSLAAGETGELFF
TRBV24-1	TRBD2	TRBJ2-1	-	TGTGCCACCAGTGACGGGACTATCCCCAATGAGCAGTTCTTC	CATSDGTIPNEQFF
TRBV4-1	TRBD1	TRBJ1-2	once	TGCGCCAGCAGCCAGGACAGGGAACACTACGGCTACACCTTC	CASSQDREHYGYTF
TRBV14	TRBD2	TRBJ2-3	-	TGTGCCAGCAGCGTTCGACTAGCGGGAAGCACAGATACGCAGTATTTT	CASSVRLAGSTDTQYF
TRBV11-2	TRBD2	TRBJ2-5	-	TGTGCCAGCAGCCCCCTAAGAAAAGCTAGCGGGGCAGAGACCCAGTACTTC	CASSPLRKASGAETQYF
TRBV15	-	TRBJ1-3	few	TGTGCCACCAGCAGAGCGGGCCGGGGAAACACCATATATTTT	CATSRAGRGNTIYF
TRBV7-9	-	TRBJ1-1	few	TGTGCCAGCAGCCCTTGGCGGGGTAACACTGAAGCTTTCTTT	CASSPWRGNTEAFF
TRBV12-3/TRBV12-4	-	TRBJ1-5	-	TGTGCCAGCAGTTTTATGGGACAATCCTTCGATCAGCCCCAGCATTTT	CASSFMGQSFDQPQHF
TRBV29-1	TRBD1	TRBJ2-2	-	TGCAGCGTTGAAGATCAGGGACAGGGGGTTAACACCGGGGAGCTGTTTTTT	CSVEDQGQGVNTGELFF
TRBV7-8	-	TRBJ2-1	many	TGTGCCAGCAGCTTGGGTCAGGCCTCCTACAATGAGCAGTTCTTC	CASSLGQASYNEQFF
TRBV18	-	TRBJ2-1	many	TGTGCCAGCTCACCCCCCGGGGCCGCATCTAGACCCTACAATGAGCAGTTCTTC	CASSPPGAASRPYNEQFF
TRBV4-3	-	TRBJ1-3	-	TGCGCCAGCAGCCAAGTCTCGTCCCGATCTGGAAACACCATATATTTT	CASSQVSSRSGNTIYF
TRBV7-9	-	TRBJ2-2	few	TGTGCCAGCAGCCCTCTAGAGGTGGGATCCACCGGGGAGCTGTTTTTT	CASSPLEVGSTGELFF
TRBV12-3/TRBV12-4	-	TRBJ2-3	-	TGTGCCAGAAGGGGGTTCGAAGATACGCAGTATTTT	CARRGFEDTQYF
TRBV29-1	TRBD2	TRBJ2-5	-	TGCAGCGTCGTAGCGGGGGGGCAAGAGACCCAGTACTTC	CSVVAGGQETQYF
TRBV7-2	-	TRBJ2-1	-	TGTGCCAGCAGCTTTGAGCGGACAAACAATGAGCAGTTCTTC	CASSFERTNNEQFF
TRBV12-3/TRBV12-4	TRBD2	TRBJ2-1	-	TGTGCCAGCAGTTTAGCGCCCAGGACTAGCGAATTCAATGAGCAGTTCTTC	CASSLAPRTSEFNEQFF
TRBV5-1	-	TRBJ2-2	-	TGCGCCAGCAGCTTGCAGGGGCCGGACACCGGGGAGCTGTTTTTT	CASSLQGPDTGELFF
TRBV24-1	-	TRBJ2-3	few	TGTGCCACCAGTGAGGGGTCCGGGGATACGCAGTATTTT	CATSEGSGDTQYF
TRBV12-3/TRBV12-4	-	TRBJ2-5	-	TGTGCCAGCAGTCTGGGAAATGGGGGGGCAGAGACCCAGTACTTC	CASSLGNGGAETQYF
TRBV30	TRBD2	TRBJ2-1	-	TGTGCCTGGAGGCAACCCGGGACTAGCGGGGGGGAGCAGTTCTTC	CAWRQPGTSGGEQFF
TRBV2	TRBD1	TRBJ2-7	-	TGTGCCAGCAGAGGGACAGGGGGGAGGTACGAGCAGTACTTC	CASRGTGGRYEQYF
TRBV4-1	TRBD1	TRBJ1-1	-	TGCGCCAGCAGCCAAGGCGGGACAGGGAACACTGAAGCTTTCTTT	CASSQGGTGNTEAFF
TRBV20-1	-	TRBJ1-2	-	TGCAGTGCTAGAGGAGGCGAGTCCTATGGCTACACCTTC	CSARGGESYGYTF
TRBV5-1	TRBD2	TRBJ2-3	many	TGCGCCAGCAGTCTGATAGGGAGGGTGACAGATACGCAGTATTTT	CASSLIGRVTDTQYF
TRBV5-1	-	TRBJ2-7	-	TGCGCCAGCAGGCTACGGGGGGCCGCCTACGAGCAGTACTTC	CASRLRGAAYEQYF
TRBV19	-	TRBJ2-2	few	TGTGCCAGTAGGCCAGGGTACGCCGGGGAGCTGTTTTTT	CASRPGYAGELFF
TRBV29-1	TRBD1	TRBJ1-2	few	TGCAGCGTTGAGGGACAGGGCCATGGCTACACCTTC	CSVEGQGHGYTF
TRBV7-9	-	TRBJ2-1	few	TGTGCCAGCGCTAGGGGCACTATAGTAGAGCAGTTCTTC	CASARGTIVEQFF
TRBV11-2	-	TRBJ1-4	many	TGTGCCAGCAGCCCATCGGGGCTGGGGGAAAAACTGTTTTTT	CASSPSGLGEKLFF
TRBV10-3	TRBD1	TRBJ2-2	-	TGTGCCATCAGAACAGGGGTTTACGGGGAGCTGTTTTTT	CAIRTGVYGELFF